This T cell receptor (beta chain) was obtained from a study of blood T cell repertoires in COVID-19 (dated by TCRdb to the early 2020s). Study-wide context: The collaborator samples originated in the United States, Italy and Spain and spanned the acute and convalescent phases of COVID-19. The prospective study material was composed of cDNA or gDNA derived from T cells, B-cell-depleted T cells, or PBMCs. The dataset comprised deeply sampled blood TCRbeta repertoires from subjects exposed to, actively infected with, or recovered from COVID-19. The repertoires were made available in a free public database intended to serve as a resource for research on the immune response to SARS-CoV-2. The samples were drawn from two sources: the first 160 participants of the ongoing ImmuneRACE study, and 1,000 to 1,500 subjects contributed by 6 global collaborators. Sample metadata almost always included a de-identified subject ID, COVID-19 status, age in years and sex. Where available, HLA class I and class II types were taken from metadata supplied by the sample provider and were not determined by assay-based typing. Summary of the overall study and its limitations: The amount of clinical and demographic metadata varied by source and participant and was provided uncurated.

In Seattle, one collaborating source enrolled patients while the infection was active and tracked those patients longitudinally over the course of disease. The collaborating institutions used their own protocols to collect whole blood in K2EDTA tubes. For TCRbeta analysis, collaborators shipped samples in one of three forms: frozen whole blood, isolated PBMCs, or DNA extracted from either of those sample types. TCRbeta CDR3 regions were amplified from genomic DNA using the immunoSEQ Assay, a bias-controlled multiplex PCR. In the original analysis: Within the assay, amplification of reference gene primers was used to estimate how many nucleated cells each sample contained. To quantify the absolute abundance of each unique TCRbeta CDR3 rearrangement, sequence reads were collapsed and filtered. For each sample, productive Simpson clonality was calculated as the square root of Simpson's diversity index across productive rearrangements. TCRdb re-hosts the immuneACCESS table, in-frame sequences only. Its copies lack some clones; in the studies checked, an unresolved V gene accounts for under half of them, and the cause for the rest is not known. V, J and clone size derive from that table, while D and trimming were established from the DNA sequence. The sample table lists roughly 70,000 clones, about nine tenths of them with a count of one. Jointly, the top ten make up approximately 0.56% of the sample.

Concerning this clone itself: Its antigen target is currently unknown. The record has no base qualities; no much larger clone is one base away.

The sequencing input was peripheral blood. The clonotype originates from a man in his fifties or sixties with COVID-19, enrolled during active disease.

The nucleotide sequence reads as follows: TGTGCCAGCAGCTTAGCCGACAGGGGGCGGGCAGAGCAGTACTTC. Translated, this gives CASSLADRGRAEQYF. This chain is built from TRBV7-2 and TRBJ2-7, with TRBD1 identical over 10 junction bases. From V the trimming removes 0 bases and from J it removes 7 bases, while the gene matches leave 6 bases of the junction unaccounted for. In the germline V gene, CDR1 corresponds to SGHTA and CDR2 to FQGNSA. The CDR3 goes from the cysteine to the phenylalanine over 15 residues. CDR3 DNA only is kept here, 45 bases in frame from base 1.